Below, 13 T cell receptor beta chains from the same sample are listed, as sequenced in a study of regulatory T cells in long-lasting Graves disease. CDR3 regions were amplified by Arm-PCR using iRepertoire HTBI primers to build TCR beta libraries. TCRdb analysed the multiplex PCR reads with MiXCR anew, one entry per CDR3 protein. The sample lists approximately 400,000 distinct CDR3 sequences, 20% to 25% occurring once. Time point in this sample: persistent/refractory GD, antithyroid drugs over 5 years with positive TRAb. Generation of the TCR library employed RNA extracted from PBMCs. The starting material was peripheral blood mononuclear cells (PBMCs), obtained when the disease was refractory, from a patient treated with antithyroid drugs. These receptors were taken from a middle-aged woman with Graves disease.

This clonotype was detected only once. Just one base apart from a much larger clone, this may be a read error. V and J are TRBV13 and TRBJ1-2; 7 bases are shared with TRBD1. The CDR3 is 14 residues long. Germline CDR1 is PRHDT and CDR2 is FYEKMQ (reference sequence). V shed 3 bases, J shed 4 bases, and the junction held 5 bases outside the gene matches. CDR3 bases: TGTGCCAGCAGCTTCGGGACAGATGCCTATGGCTACACCTTC. Its translation: CASSFGTDAYGYTF.

This clonotype appeared once. The chain recombines TRBV28 with TRBJ2-3, with a weak D call TRBD2 (5 bases). The germline V gene has CDR1 MDHEN and CDR2 SYDVKM. The CDR3 runs to 14 residues. V lost 10 bases and J 0 bases, leaving 14 bases between the germline ends. The CDR3 region has the DNA TGTGCCACCTATGGAAGCGGTAGCACAGATACGCAGTATTTT. This sequence encodes CATYGSGSTDTQYF.

V usage is TRBV10-3 and J usage is TRBJ2-3, with 10 bases identical to TRBD1. Germline CDR1 and CDR2: ENHRY and SYGVKD. The ends lost 10 bases at V and 3 bases at J; junction bases unmatched: 7. The length of the CDR3 is 14 residues. CDR3 protein: CASTPGQGTDTQYF. For the CDR3, the DNA is TGTGCCAGCACTCCGGGACAGGGGACAGATACGCAGTATTTT.

This clonotype was detected many times. This chain joins TRBV11-2 and TRBJ1-1; D unresolved. In germline, CDR1 is SGHAT, CDR2 FQNNGV. V was clipped by 1 base and J by 5 bases, with 8 bases between them. The CDR3 is 13 amino acids. The CDR3 loop reads CASSLGVRTEAFF. The CDR3 DNA reads as TGTGCCAGCAGCTTAGGGGTCAGGACTGAAGCTTTCTTT.

This clonotype was counted only a few times. V and J are TRBV2 and TRBJ2-6; D is unresolved. The V end lost 6 bases, the J end lost 4 bases, and 7 bases lay between the germline ends. This CDR3 is built from 13 residues. Per germline, CDR1 SNHLY and CDR2 FYNNEI. The CDR3 DNA follows: TGTGCCAGCAGGTTCCGCGGGGCCAACGTCCTGACTTTC. It translates to CASRFRGANVLTF.

The sample holds many counts of this clonotype. The J gene is TRBJ1-4, the V gene TRBV6-2 or TRBV6-3; D might be TRBD1 (6 bases). This CDR3 is built from 15 residues. V lost 5 bases and J lost 7, with 17 bases in between. Germline CDR1 is MNHEY and CDR2 is SVGEGT. The CDR3 bases are TGTGCCAGCAGTGCAAGACAGGAAGGGAGTGAAAAACTGTTTTTT. Its translation is CASSARQEGSEKLFF.

This clonotype appeared a few times. The V gene is TRBV7-9, the J gene TRBJ2-7; unclear D gene. CDR1 is SEHNR, CDR2 FQNEAQ, per germline (reference sequence). The length of the CDR3 is 14 residues. The V and J ends lost 4 bases and 3 bases respectively, with 13 bases between them. CDR3 in amino acids: CASSSLAVVYEQYF. DNA for the CDR3: TGTGCCAGCAGCTCCTTGGCCGTAGTCTACGAGCAGTACTTC.

This clonotype was seen many times. The V gene is TRBV7-3, the J gene TRBJ1-1, with unresolved D. The germline CDR1 and CDR2 sequences are SGHTA and FQGTGA. This CDR3 is built from 13 residues. V was shortened by 3 bases and J by 1 base, with 6 bases between the two germline ends. For the CDR3, the DNA is TGTGCCAGCAGCTTCTACAAGAACACTGAAGCTTTCTTT. It is translated as CASSFYKNTEAFF. The full variable domain, with the rest looked up from reference TRBV7-3 and TRBJ1-1, is GAGVSQTPSNKVTEKGKYVELRCDPISGHTALYWYRQSLGQGPEFLIYFQGTGAADDSGLPNDRFFAVRPEGSVSTLKIQRTERGDSAVYLCASSFYKNTEAFFGQGTRLTVV.

Remarks on this clonotype: A much bigger clone sits one base away, suggesting this may be a read error. The V and J genes are TRBV25-1 and TRBJ1-1; D unclear. Germline CDR1 is MGHDK and CDR2 is SYGVNS. CDR3 length: 14 amino acids. The CDR3 spells CASSERGLVTEALF. The CDR3 nucleotides read TGTGCCAGCAGTGAACGCGGTTTAGTGACTGAAGCTCTCTTT.

This clonotype was picked up many times. V and J are TRBV2 and TRBJ1-2; the D is unclear. V lost 1 base and J lost 2, with 2 bases in between. The germline V gene encodes CDR1 SNHLY and CDR2 FYNNEI. The CDR3 covers 12 residues. CDR3 region: CASSEDNYGYTF. The DNA for the CDR3 is TGTGCCAGCAGTGAAGACAACTATGGCTACACCTTC. The variable domain in full, completed from reference TRBV2 and TRBJ1-2, reads EPEVTQTPSHQVTQMGQEVILRCVPISNHLYFYWYRQILGQKVEFLVSFYNNEISEKSEIFDDQFSVERPDGSNFTLKIRSTKLEDSAMYFCASSEDNYGYTFGSGTRLTVV.

This clonotype was recorded a few times. The chain has TRBV20-1 and TRBJ2-3; 16 nucleotides match TRBD2. CDR3 length equals 18 residues. The junction had 10 bases not matched to a gene; V was cut back by 3 bases and J by 4 bases. Germline-derived CDR1 and CDR2 are DFQATT and SNEGSKA (reference sequence). The CDR3 protein is CSASGTSGRAIPPDTQYF. CDR3 DNA sequence: TGCAGTGCTAGCGGGACTAGCGGGAGGGCCATACCCCCAGATACGCAGTATTTT.

The chain joins TRBV2 to TRBJ2-7, with 9 bases matching TRBD1. Trimming took 7 bases from V and 3 from J; bases not matched to a gene: 7. In germline, CDR1 is SNHLY, CDR2 FYNNEI. CDR3 size: 14 residues. The CDR3 coding sequence is TGTGCCAGCACCCCGGGACAGGGCATCTACGAGCAGTACTTC. This encodes CASTPGQGIYEQYF.

This clonotype has ten or more counts. The CDR3 DNA reads as TGTGCCAGCTGGGACAGTAACACTGAAGCTTTCTTT. It yields the protein CASWDSNTEAFF. This chain connects TRBV28 to TRBJ1-1, with 7 bases fitting TRBD1. Germline CDR1 and CDR2: MDHEN and SYDVKM. This CDR3 comprises 12 residues. J gave up 2 bases and V 8 bases, and 2 bases lay outside the gene matches.